Following are 4 T cell receptor beta chains from one sample sequenced in a study of neurological immune-mediated disorders. TCRdb recomputed calls from the 5' RACE reads with MiXCR, one row per CDR3 protein. The data show 45,000 to 70,000 distinct CDR3 sequences, with roughly 4.4% seen just once and around 3% held by the top ten. The sequencing input was PBMCs. These TCRs come from a man between 45 and 60 years old with multiple sclerosis.

This clonotype was picked up many times. The chain uses TRBV7-3 and TRBJ2-3; 8 bases map to TRBD2. Germline lookup yields CDR1 SGHTA and CDR2 FQGTGA. The ends lost 3 bases at V and 0 bases at J; junction bases unmatched: 2. The CDR3 spans 15 residues. Written as DNA, the CDR3 is TGTGCCAGCAGCTTGGCGGGAGGTAGCACAGATACGCAGTATTTT. Its protein is CASSLAGGSTDTQYF.

This clonotype has ten or more counts. The chain joins TRBV4-2 to TRBJ2-1, with 9 bases fitting TRBD2. Losses at the gene ends were 0 bases for V and 4 bases for J; bases not matched to a gene: 4. In germline, CDR1 is LGHNA, CDR2 YNFKEQ. The CDR3 is 16 amino acids. Here the CDR3 reads CASSQEPAGGYNEQFF. As DNA, the CDR3 is TGTGCCAGCAGCCAAGAACCGGCGGGGGGGTACAATGAGCAGTTCTTC.

In this sample, this clonotype turned up many times. V is TRBV4-1 and J is TRBJ2-3, with 7 bases matching TRBD2. The V gene end was trimmed by 3 bases and the J gene end by 1 base; junction bases not matched to a gene: 7. The CDR3 runs to 16 residues. Germline loops: CDR1 MGHRA, CDR2 YSYEKL. In nucleotides, the CDR3 is TGCGCCAGCAGCCAGGGAGGGCGGGCCCGCACAGATACGCAGTATTTT. Its protein product is CASSQGGRARTDTQYF.

This clonotype was seen ten or more times. V and J are TRBV5-1 and TRBJ2-2; 10 bases agree with TRBD1. The V gene's germline CDR1 is SGHRS and CDR2 YFSETQ. CDR3 length: 14 amino acids. V lost 7 bases to trimming and J lost 5 bases; unmatched junction nucleotides: 5. As DNA, the CDR3 is TGCGCCAGCGGCCGGACAGGGGGTACCGGGGAGCTGTTTTTT. Amino acids: CASGRTGGTGELFF. Filled out from reference TRBV5-1 and TRBJ2-2, the complete variable domain reads KAGVTQTPRYLIKTRGQQVTLSCSPISGHRSVSWYQQTPGQGLQFLFEYFSETQRNKGNFPGRFSGRQFSNSRSEMNVSTLELGDSALYLCASGRTGGTGELFFGEGSRLTVL.